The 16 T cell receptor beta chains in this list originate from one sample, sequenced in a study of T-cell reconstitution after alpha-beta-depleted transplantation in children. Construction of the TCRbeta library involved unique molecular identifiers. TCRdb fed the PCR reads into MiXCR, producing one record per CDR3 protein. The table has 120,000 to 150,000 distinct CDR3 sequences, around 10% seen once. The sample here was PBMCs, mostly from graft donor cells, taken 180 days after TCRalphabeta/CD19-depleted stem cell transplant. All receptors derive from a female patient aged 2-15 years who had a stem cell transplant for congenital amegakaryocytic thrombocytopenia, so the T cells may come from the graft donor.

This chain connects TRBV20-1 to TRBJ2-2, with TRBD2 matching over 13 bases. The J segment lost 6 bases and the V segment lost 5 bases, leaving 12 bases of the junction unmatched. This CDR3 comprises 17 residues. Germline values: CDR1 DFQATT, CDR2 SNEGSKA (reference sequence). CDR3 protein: CSARLGTTSGRAGELFF. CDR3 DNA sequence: TGCAGTGCTCGACTAGGAACAACTAGCGGGAGGGCCGGGGAGCTGTTTTTT.

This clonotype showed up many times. The CDR3 region is CAISESWRPGQETQYF. CDR3 nucleotides: TGTGCCATCAGTGAGTCGTGGAGGCCGGGCCAAGAGACCCAGTACTTC. J is TRBJ2-5 and V is TRBV10-3; weak D call: TRBD2 (5 bases). V was cut by 0 bases and J by 1 base, with 12 bases left in between. CDR1 is ENHRY and CDR2 is SYGVKD in the germline V gene. CDR3 length: 16 amino acids.

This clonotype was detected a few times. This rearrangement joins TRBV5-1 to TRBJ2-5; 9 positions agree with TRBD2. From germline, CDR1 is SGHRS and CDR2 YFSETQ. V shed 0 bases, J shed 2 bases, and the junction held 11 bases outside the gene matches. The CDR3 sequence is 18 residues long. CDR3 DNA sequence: TGCGCCAGCAGCTTGGTGTTCTCGGCTAGCGGGAAACAAGAGACCCAGTACTTC. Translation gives CASSLVFSASGKQETQYF. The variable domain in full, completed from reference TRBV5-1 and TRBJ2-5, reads KAGVTQTPRYLIKTRGQQVTLSCSPISGHRSVSWYQQTPGQGLQFLFEYFSETQRNKGNFPGRFSGRQFSNSRSEMNVSTLELGDSALYLCASSLVFSASGKQETQYFGPGTRLLVL.

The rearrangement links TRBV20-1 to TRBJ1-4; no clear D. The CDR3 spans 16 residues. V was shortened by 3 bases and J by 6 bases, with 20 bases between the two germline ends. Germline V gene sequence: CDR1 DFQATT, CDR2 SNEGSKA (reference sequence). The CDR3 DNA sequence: TGCAGTGCTAGGGGCCGGACCGCGGTGTTGGATGAAAAACTGTTTTTT. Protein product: CSARGRTAVLDEKLFF.

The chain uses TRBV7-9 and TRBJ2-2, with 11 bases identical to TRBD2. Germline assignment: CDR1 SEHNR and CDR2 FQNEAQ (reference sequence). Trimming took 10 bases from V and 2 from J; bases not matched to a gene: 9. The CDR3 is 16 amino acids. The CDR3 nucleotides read TGTGCCATTACACGGGGACTAGCGGCCAACACCGGGGAGCTGTTTTTT. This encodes CAITRGLAANTGELFF.

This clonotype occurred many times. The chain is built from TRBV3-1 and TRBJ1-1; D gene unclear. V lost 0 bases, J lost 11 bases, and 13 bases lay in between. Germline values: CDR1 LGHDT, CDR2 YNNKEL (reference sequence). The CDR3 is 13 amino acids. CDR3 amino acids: CASSQERERAAFF. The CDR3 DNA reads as TGTGCCAGCAGCCAAGAGAGGGAAAGGGCGGCTTTCTTT. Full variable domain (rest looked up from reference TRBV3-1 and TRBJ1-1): DTAVSQTPKYLVTQMGNDKSIKCEQNLGHDTMYWYKQDSKKFLKIMFSYNNKELIINETVPNRFSPKSPDKAHLNLHINSLELGDSAVYFCASSQERERAAFFGQGTRLTVV.

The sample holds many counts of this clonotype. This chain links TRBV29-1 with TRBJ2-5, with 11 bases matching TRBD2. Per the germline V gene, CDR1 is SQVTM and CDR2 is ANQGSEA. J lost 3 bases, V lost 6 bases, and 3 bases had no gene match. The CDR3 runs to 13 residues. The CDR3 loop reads CSVATSGKETQYF. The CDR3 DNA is TGCAGCGTCGCGACTAGCGGGAAAGAGACCCAGTACTTC. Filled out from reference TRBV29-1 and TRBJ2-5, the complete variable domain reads SAVISQKPSRDICQRGTSLTIQCQVDSQVTMMFWYRQQPGQSLTLIATANQGSEATYESGFVIDKFPISRPNLTFSTLTVSNMSPEDSSIYLCSVATSGKETQYFGPGTRLLVL.

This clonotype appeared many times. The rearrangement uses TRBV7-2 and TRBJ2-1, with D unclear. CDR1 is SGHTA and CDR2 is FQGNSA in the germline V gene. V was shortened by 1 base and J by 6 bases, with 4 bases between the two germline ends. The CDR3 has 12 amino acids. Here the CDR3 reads CASSLVANEQFF. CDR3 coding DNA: TGTGCCAGCAGCTTAGTAGCCAATGAGCAGTTCTTC. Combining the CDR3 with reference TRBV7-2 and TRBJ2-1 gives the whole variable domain GAGVSQSPSNKVTEKGKDVELRCDPISGHTALYWYRQSLGQGLEFLIYFQGNSAPDKSGLPSDRFSAERTGGSVSTLTIQRTQQEDSAVYLCASSLVANEQFFGPGTRLTVL.

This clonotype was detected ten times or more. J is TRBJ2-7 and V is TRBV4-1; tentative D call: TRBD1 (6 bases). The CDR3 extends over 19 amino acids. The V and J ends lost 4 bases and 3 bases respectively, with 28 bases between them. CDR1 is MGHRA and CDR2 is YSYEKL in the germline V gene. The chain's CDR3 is CASSRWMTGPLGRDYEQYF. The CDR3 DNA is TGCGCCAGCAGCCGTTGGATGACAGGCCCATTAGGTAGAGACTACGAGCAGTACTTC.

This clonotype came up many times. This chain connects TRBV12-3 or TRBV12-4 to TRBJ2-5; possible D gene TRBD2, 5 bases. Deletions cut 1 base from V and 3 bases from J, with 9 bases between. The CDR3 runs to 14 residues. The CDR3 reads CASSLGSGKETQYF. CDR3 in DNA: TGTGCCAGCAGTTTAGGTTCGGGGAAAGAGACCCAGTACTTC.

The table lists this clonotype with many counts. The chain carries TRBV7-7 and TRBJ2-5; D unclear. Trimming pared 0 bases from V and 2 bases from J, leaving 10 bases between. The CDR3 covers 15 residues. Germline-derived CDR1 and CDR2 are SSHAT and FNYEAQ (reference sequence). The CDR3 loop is CASSLARSQQETQYF. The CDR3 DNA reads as TGTGCCAGCAGCTTAGCGCGGTCTCAGCAAGAGACCCAGTACTTC.

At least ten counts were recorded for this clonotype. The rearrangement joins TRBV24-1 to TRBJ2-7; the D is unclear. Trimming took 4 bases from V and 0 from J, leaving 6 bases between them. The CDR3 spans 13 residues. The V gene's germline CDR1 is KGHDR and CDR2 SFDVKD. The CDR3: CATSESTSYEQYF. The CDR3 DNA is TGTGCCACCAGTGAATCAACCTCCTACGAGCAGTACTTC.

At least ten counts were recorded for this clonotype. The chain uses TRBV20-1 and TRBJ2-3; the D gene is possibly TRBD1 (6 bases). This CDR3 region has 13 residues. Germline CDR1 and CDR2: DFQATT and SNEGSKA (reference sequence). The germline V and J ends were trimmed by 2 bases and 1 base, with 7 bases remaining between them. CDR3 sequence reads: CSARWGRTDTQYF. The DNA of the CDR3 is TGCAGTGCTAGATGGGGGCGCACAGATACGCAGTATTTT.

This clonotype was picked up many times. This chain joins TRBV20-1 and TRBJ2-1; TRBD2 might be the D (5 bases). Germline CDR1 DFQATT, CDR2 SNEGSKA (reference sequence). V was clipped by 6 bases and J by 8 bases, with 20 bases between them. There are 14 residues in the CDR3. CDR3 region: CSAKSGLWSYEQFF. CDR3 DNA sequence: TGCAGTGCAAAGAGCGGACTTTGGTCGTATGAGCAGTTCTTC.

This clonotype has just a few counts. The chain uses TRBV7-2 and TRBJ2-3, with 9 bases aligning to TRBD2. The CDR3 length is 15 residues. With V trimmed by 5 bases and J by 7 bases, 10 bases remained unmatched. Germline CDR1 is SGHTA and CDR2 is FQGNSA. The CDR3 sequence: CASSRAGLAGNTQYF. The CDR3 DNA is TGTGCCAGCAGCAGAGCGGGACTAGCAGGGAATACGCAGTATTTT.

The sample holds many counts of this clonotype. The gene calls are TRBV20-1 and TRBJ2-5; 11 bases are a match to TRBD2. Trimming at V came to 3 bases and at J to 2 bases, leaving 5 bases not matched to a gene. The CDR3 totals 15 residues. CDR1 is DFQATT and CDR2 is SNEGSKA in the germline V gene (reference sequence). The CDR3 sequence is CSASSPSGGQETQYF. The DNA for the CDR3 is TGCAGTGCTAGTAGTCCTAGCGGGGGGCAAGAGACCCAGTACTTC.